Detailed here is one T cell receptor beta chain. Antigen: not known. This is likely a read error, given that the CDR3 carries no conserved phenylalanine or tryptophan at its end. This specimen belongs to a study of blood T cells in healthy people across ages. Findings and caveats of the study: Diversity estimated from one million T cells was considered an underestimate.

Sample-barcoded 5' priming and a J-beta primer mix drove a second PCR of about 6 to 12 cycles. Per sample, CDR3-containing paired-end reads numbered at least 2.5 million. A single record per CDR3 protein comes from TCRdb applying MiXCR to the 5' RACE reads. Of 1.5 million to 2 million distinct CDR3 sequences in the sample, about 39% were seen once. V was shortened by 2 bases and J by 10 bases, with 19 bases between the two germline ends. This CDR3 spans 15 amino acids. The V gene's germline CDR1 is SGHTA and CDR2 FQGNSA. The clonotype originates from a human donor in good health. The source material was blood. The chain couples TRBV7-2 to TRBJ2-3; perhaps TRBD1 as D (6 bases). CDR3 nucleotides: TGTGCCAGCAGCTTACAAACGGGTGGGGACATCCCGCAGTATGTT. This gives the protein CASSLQTGGDIPQYV.